This T cell receptor beta chain was captured by sequencing in a study of cytomegalovirus exposure and HLA in healthy donors. The wider study: Prior work identified 120 million or so unique TCR beta sequences in some 200 million T cells. Of 398 genotyped donors, 70% to 85% clustered with self-reported Caucasian donors.

As concerns this clone: Its antigen is undetermined.

Germline V CDR1 and CDR2: LGHNA, YSLEER. Trimming cost V 3 bases and J 6 bases, with 10 bases left between them. The CDR3 length is 13 residues. Healthy bone marrow donors supplied every sample. Study observations and caveats: The study labeled around 160 TCR beta chains cytomegalovirus-associated.

Vbeta (60) and Jbeta (13) primers were used in the PCR. Profiling relied on immunoSEQ multiplex PCR, and the TCRdb table lists in-frame clones only, not all of them. The sample has about 190,000 clones, about four fifths seen once. Specimen: PBMCs. This chain uses TRBV4-3 with TRBJ2-3; maybe TRBD2 (5 bases). This receptor was identified in a man aged 18 to 29 in good health and CMV-seronegative. The CDR3 spells CASSQEAADTQYF. CDR3 coding DNA: TGCGCCAGCAGCCAGGAGGCTGCGGATACGCAGTATTTT.